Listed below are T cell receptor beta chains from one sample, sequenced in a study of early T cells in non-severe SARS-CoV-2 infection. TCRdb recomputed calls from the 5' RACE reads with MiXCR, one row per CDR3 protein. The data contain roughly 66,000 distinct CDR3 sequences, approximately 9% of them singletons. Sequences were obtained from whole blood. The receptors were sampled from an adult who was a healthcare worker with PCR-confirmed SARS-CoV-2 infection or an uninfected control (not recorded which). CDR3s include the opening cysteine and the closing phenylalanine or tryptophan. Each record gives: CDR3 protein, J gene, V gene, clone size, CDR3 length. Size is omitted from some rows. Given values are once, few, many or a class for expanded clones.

CDR3aa: CSAREHSRKTQYF; j_gene: TRBJ2-5; v_gene: TRBV20-1; abundance: few; len: 13
CDR3aa: CASNEALAGVETQYF; j_gene: TRBJ2-5; v_gene: TRBV6-2/TRBV6-3; abundance: few; len: 15
CDR3aa: CASSVGGGYNEQFF; j_gene: TRBJ2-1; v_gene: TRBV9; abundance: many; len: 14
CDR3aa: CASPGLAGVVTGELFF; j_gene: TRBJ2-2; v_gene: TRBV30; abundance: few; len: 16
CDR3aa: CASRGHQGNEKLFF; j_gene: TRBJ1-4; v_gene: TRBV6-1; abundance: .; len: 14
CDR3aa: CASTYHNTGELFF; j_gene: TRBJ2-2; v_gene: TRBV28; abundance: .; len: 13
CDR3aa: CSARPPQTGHTGELFF; j_gene: TRBJ2-2; v_gene: TRBV20-1; abundance: .; len: 16
CDR3aa: CSVEDGKGTDTQYF; j_gene: TRBJ2-3; v_gene: TRBV29-1; abundance: once; len: 14
CDR3aa: CSAPPQTSVSDTQYF; j_gene: TRBJ2-3; v_gene: TRBV20-1; abundance: .; len: 15
CDR3aa: CSASPRNSRWGEQFF; j_gene: TRBJ2-1; v_gene: TRBV20-1; abundance: .; len: 15
CDR3aa: CASKLLQLSTEAFF; j_gene: TRBJ1-1; v_gene: TRBV6-2/TRBV6-3; abundance: many; len: 14
CDR3aa: CAISDPHIQGRASTDTQYF; j_gene: TRBJ2-3; v_gene: TRBV10-3; abundance: few; len: 19
CDR3aa: CASRGTSTSEQYF; j_gene: TRBJ2-7; v_gene: TRBV6-2/TRBV6-3; abundance: .; len: 13
CDR3aa: CASSPRSPISTDTQYF; j_gene: TRBJ2-3; v_gene: TRBV7-2; abundance: few; len: 16
CDR3aa: CASNTGTGDNEQFF; j_gene: TRBJ2-1; v_gene: TRBV12-3/TRBV12-4; abundance: few; len: 14
CDR3aa: CASMLVKAFF; j_gene: TRBJ1-1; v_gene: TRBV28; abundance: .; len: 10
CDR3aa: CASSMNLRGEQYF; j_gene: TRBJ2-7; v_gene: TRBV7-8; abundance: few; len: 13
CDR3aa: CACTGTSGPANTGELFF; j_gene: TRBJ2-2; v_gene: TRBV30; abundance: many; len: 17
CDR3aa: CASSSRGENEQFF; j_gene: TRBJ2-1; v_gene: TRBV7-3; abundance: .; len: 13
CDR3aa: CASSQEGASTEAFF; j_gene: TRBJ1-1; v_gene: TRBV14; abundance: few; len: 14
CDR3aa: CSATDRTYEQYF; j_gene: TRBJ2-7; v_gene: TRBV29-1; abundance: .; len: 12
CDR3aa: CSAQTSTDTQYF; j_gene: TRBJ2-3; v_gene: TRBV20-1; abundance: .; len: 12
CDR3aa: CASSYWGQENYGYTF; j_gene: TRBJ1-2; v_gene: TRBV6-2/TRBV6-3; abundance: few; len: 15
CDR3aa: CASSLAVVAPYNEQFF; j_gene: TRBJ2-1; v_gene: TRBV7-8; abundance: many; len: 16
CDR3aa: CATSRGPLGYEQYF; j_gene: TRBJ2-7; v_gene: TRBV15; abundance: .; len: 14
CDR3aa: CASADWGGPYNEQFF; j_gene: TRBJ2-1; v_gene: TRBV6-2/TRBV6-3; abundance: few; len: 15
CDR3aa: CASSYSDGRSDEQFF; j_gene: TRBJ2-1; v_gene: TRBV6-5; abundance: .; len: 15
CDR3aa: CASSQGPWAGEETQYF; j_gene: TRBJ2-5; v_gene: TRBV3-1; abundance: .; len: 16
CDR3aa: CASSSIAGGGETQYF; j_gene: TRBJ2-5; v_gene: TRBV7-9; abundance: few; len: 15
CDR3aa: CASSSGGSIYEQYF; j_gene: TRBJ2-7; v_gene: TRBV28; abundance: .; len: 14
CDR3aa: CASSWGMGARETQYF; j_gene: TRBJ2-5; v_gene: TRBV7-2; abundance: .; len: 15
CDR3aa: CASSLTRTPLAEQFF; j_gene: TRBJ2-1; v_gene: TRBV11-3; abundance: many; len: 15
CDR3aa: CSVSDRVNGYTF; j_gene: TRBJ1-2; v_gene: TRBV29-1; abundance: .; len: 12
CDR3aa: CASSVGGRDTQYF; j_gene: TRBJ2-3; v_gene: TRBV10-1; abundance: many; len: 13
CDR3aa: CASGPPRDYNEQFF; j_gene: TRBJ2-1; v_gene: TRBV6-2/TRBV6-3; abundance: many; len: 14
CDR3aa: CASRSSGTTDTQYF; j_gene: TRBJ2-3; v_gene: TRBV12-3/TRBV12-4; abundance: few; len: 14
CDR3aa: CASSSTVYEQYF; j_gene: TRBJ2-7; v_gene: TRBV7-6; abundance: .; len: 12
CDR3aa: CASSSSGPPDTQYF; j_gene: TRBJ2-3; v_gene: TRBV5-1; abundance: many; len: 14
CDR3aa: CASSLTSPPYEQYF; j_gene: TRBJ2-7; v_gene: TRBV27; abundance: many; len: 14
CDR3aa: CASSRDQAGEEDEQFF; j_gene: TRBJ2-1; v_gene: TRBV5-4; abundance: many; len: 16
CDR3aa: CATSRGTDTQYF; j_gene: TRBJ2-3; v_gene: TRBV15; abundance: .; len: 12
CDR3aa: CATSDFKQNHQETQYF; j_gene: TRBJ2-5; v_gene: TRBV24-1; abundance: many; len: 16
CDR3aa: CASSQDGVNEQFF; j_gene: TRBJ2-1; v_gene: TRBV4-1; abundance: few; len: 13
CDR3aa: CASSPRLAGVYNEQFF; j_gene: TRBJ2-1; v_gene: TRBV11-2; abundance: many; len: 16
CDR3aa: CAISESAGGRNEQYF; j_gene: TRBJ2-7; v_gene: TRBV10-3; abundance: many; len: 15
CDR3aa: CASSIPGAFQETQYF; j_gene: TRBJ2-5; v_gene: TRBV5-4; abundance: .; len: 15
CDR3aa: CSATGQVWVSNEQFF; j_gene: TRBJ2-1; v_gene: TRBV20-1; abundance: .; len: 15
CDR3aa: CASSSPDRGQTEAFF; j_gene: TRBJ1-1; v_gene: TRBV12-3/TRBV12-4; abundance: few; len: 15